This TCR beta chain appears in the sequencing data of a study of blood T cells in healthy people across ages. Study results and caveats: Possibly confounding the expanded clonotype changes was the fact that donor CMV status was unknown.

This clonotype was detected a few times. The antigen remains unidentified. Next came a second PCR, run for about 7 to 12 cycles, which used a sample-barcoded 5' primer along with a J-beta primer mix. One entry per CDR3 protein, called by TCRdb with MiXCR from the 5' RACE reads. The sample has roughly 1,100,000 distinct CDR3 sequences, approximately 26% seen once; the top ten hold around 0.75%. CDR3 length: 19 residues. This sample also belongs to another study, concerning T cells of mothers and their children. That report notes: The TCR beta CDR3 read count exceeded 10 million for each mother and was 2.5 million to 3 million for each child.

Sequences were obtained from blood. The receptor's source is a girl under 10 years old in good health. The rearrangement joins TRBV21-1 to TRBJ2-4; TRBD2, the D gene given by the table, was not confirmed from the DNA. TRBV21-1 is flagged as a pseudogene. CDR3 sequence: CASSKPSGRGGDGKNIQYF. For the CDR3, the DNA is TGTGCCAGCAGCAAGCCTAGCGGGAGAGGAGGTGACGGCAAAAACATTCAGTACTTC.